The 21 T cell receptor beta chains given below trace back to one sample, sequenced in a study of shared T cell receptors in the human thymus. Using immunoSEQ multiplex PCR, the repertoire was profiled, and TCRdb retains in-frame clones only, with some absent. The repertoire holds more than 300,000 clones, with approximately 95% as singletons. Material: thymocytes. These receptor sequences come from a human donor.

This chain joins TRBV7-2 and TRBJ2-1; either TRBD1 or TRBD2 may supply D (5 bases each). CDR1 SGHTA and CDR2 FQGNSA come from the germline V gene. The length of the CDR3 is 15 residues. Deletions cut 5 bases from V and 3 bases from J, with 14 bases between. The CDR3 region is CASSLMGEIYNEQFF. CDR3 sequence (DNA): TGTGCCAGCAGCCTTATGGGGGAGATCTACAATGAGCAGTTCTTC. Supplemented by reference TRBV7-2 and TRBJ2-1, the full variable domain reads GAGVSQSPSNKVTEKGKDVELRCDPISGHTALYWYRQSLGQGLEFLIYFQGNSAPDKSGLPSDRFSAERTGGSVSTLTIQRTQQEDSAVYLCASSLMGEIYNEQFFGPGTRLTVL.

The chain employs TRBV28 and TRBJ1-5, with TRBD1 as a possible D gene (5 bases). V was clipped by 4 bases and J by 5 bases, with 24 bases between them. The CDR3 covers 18 residues. Germline loops: CDR1 MDHEN, CDR2 SYDVKM. The CDR3 DNA sequence: TGTGCCAGCAGTTCTCTGCATCCCCCGGGAGGGGAAGATCAGCCCCAGCATTTT. This translates into CASSSLHPPGGEDQPQHF.

J is TRBJ2-7 and V is TRBV27; 11 bases agree with TRBD2. Germline V gives CDR1 MNHEY, CDR2 SMNVEV (reference sequence). The V segment lost 3 bases and the J segment 3 bases; nucleotides outside the gene matches: 1. The CDR3 spans 14 residues. The CDR3 DNA reads as TGTGCCAGCAGTTTGGGACTAGCGGACTACGAGCAGTACTTC. Its translation is CASSLGLADYEQYF.

The chain combines TRBV14 with TRBJ2-7, with a weak D call TRBD2 (6 bases). There are 14 residues in the CDR3. V shed 4 bases and J shed 4 bases, with 14 bases lying between them. Germline V gene sequence: CDR1 SGHDN, CDR2 FVKESK. In DNA, the CDR3 is TGTGCCAGCAGCCCGATTAGACGGGAGTACGAGCAGTACTTC. This encodes CASSPIRREYEQYF. Based on the CDR3 plus reference TRBV14 and TRBJ2-7, the full variable domain is EAGVTQFPSHSVIEKGQTVTLRCDPISGHDNLYWYRRVMGKEIKFLLHFVKESKQDESGMPNNRFLAERTGGTYSTLKVQPAELEDSGVYFCASSPIRREYEQYFGPGTRLTVT.

The chain employs TRBV5-4 and TRBJ2-7, with TRBD1 matching over 7 bases. CDR1 and CDR2 (germline): SGHNT, YYREEE (reference sequence). V gave up 1 base and J gave up 0 bases; unmatched junction bases: 4. The CDR3 loop spans 15 amino acids. The CDR3 region has the DNA TGTGCCAGCAGCTTGCTGACAGGGCCCTCCTACGAGCAGTACTTC. Translating it yields CASSLLTGPSYEQYF.

The chain employs TRBV6-1 and TRBJ2-7, with 13 nucleotides matching TRBD2. Germline V gene lookup returns CDR1 MNHNS and CDR2 SASEGT. The CDR3 sequence is 15 residues long. The ends lost 9 bases at V and 4 bases at J; junction bases unmatched: 9. The CDR3 reads CARGVGLAGIYEQYF. DNA of the CDR3: TGTGCCAGGGGGGTGGGACTAGCGGGAATTTACGAGCAGTACTTC.

The CDR3 region has the DNA TGTGCCAGCAGCCCCGTCCCGGGGGGGGCCCGCTCTGGGGCCAACGTCCTGACTTTC. Protein product: CASSPVPGGARSGANVLTF. The chain has TRBV4-2 and TRBJ2-6; TRBD2 agrees at 8 bases. The CDR3 is 19 residues long. The V and J ends lost 4 bases and 0 bases, in that order; junction bases with no gene match: 11. Germline V gene data show CDR1 as LGHNA and CDR2 as YNFKEQ.

V is TRBV18 and J is TRBJ2-7; 8 bases agree with TRBD2. The V gene's germline CDR1 is KGHSH and CDR2 LQKENI. V was pared by 3 bases and J by 2 bases, with 3 bases of the junction left unmatched. CDR3 length: 14 amino acids. As DNA, the CDR3 is TGTGCCAGCTCACCGCCGGGACTAGCCTACGAGCAGTACTTC. It translates to CASSPPGLAYEQYF. Together with reference TRBV18 and TRBJ2-7, the CDR3 gives the full variable domain: NAGVMQNPRHLVRRRGQEARLRCSPMKGHSHVYWYRQLPEEGLKFMVYLQKENIIDESGMPKERFSAEFPKEGPSILRIQQVVRGDSAAYFCASSPPGLAYEQYFGPGTRLTVT.

This sequence joins TRBV10-3 and TRBJ1-2; no definite D call. With 7 bases removed from V and 0 bases from J, the gap between germline ends came to 9 bases. The germline CDR1 and CDR2 sequences are ENHRY and SYGVKD. The CDR3 totals 13 residues. The CDR3 protein is CAITNSSNYGYTF. The DNA for the CDR3 is TGTGCCATCACTAACAGTTCTAACTATGGCTACACCTTC.

The CDR3 region is CASSRTGTGIYEQYF. The CDR3 nucleotides read TGTGCCAGCAGCCGTACCGGGACAGGAATCTACGAGCAGTACTTC. The chain has TRBV5-6 and TRBJ2-7; 8 nucleotides agree with TRBD1. Germline values: CDR1 SGHDT, CDR2 YYEEEE. This CDR3 is 15 amino acids long. The V gene end was trimmed by 4 bases and the J gene end by 3 bases; junction bases not matched to a gene: 9.

CDR3 in DNA: TGTGCCAGCAGCCCCGGGACGGTCTCCTACGAGCAGTACTTC. Translating it yields CASSPGTVSYEQYF. The chain is built from TRBV6-6 and TRBJ2-7, with D perhaps being TRBD1 or TRBD2 (5 bases each). The CDR3 runs to 14 residues. V lost 6 bases and J lost 0, with 12 bases in between. Looked up from germline, CDR1 is MNHNY and CDR2 is SVGAGI (reference sequence).

This chain connects TRBV27 to TRBJ2-3; D may match TRBD1 or TRBD2 (6 bases each). This CDR3 is 15 amino acids long. Germline V CDR1 and CDR2: MNHEY, SMNVEV (reference sequence). Trimming left V 3 bases short and J 0 bases short, with 10 bases between. The CDR3 nucleotides read TGTGCCAGCAGTTTGCCGGGGGCTAGCACAGATACGCAGTATTTT. Translating it yields CASSLPGASTDTQYF.

In its sample, this clone was seen once. This rearrangement joins TRBV28 to TRBJ2-1, with TRBD1 matching over 7 bases. Germline CDR1 MDHEN, CDR2 SYDVKM. The CDR3 consists of 15 residues. The V gene end was trimmed by 1 base and the J gene end by 3 bases; junction bases not matched to a gene: 3. The CDR3 DNA is TGTGCCAGCAGTTTATACGGGACAGTCTACAATGAGCAGTTCTTC. This sequence encodes CASSLYGTVYNEQFF. The full variable domain, in which reference TRBV28 and TRBJ2-1 provide the parts outside the CDR3, is DVKVTQSSRYLVKRTGEKVFLECVQDMDHENMFWYRQDPGLGLRLIYFSYDVKMKEKGDIPEGYSVSREKKERFSLILESASTNQTSMYLCASSLYGTVYNEQFFGPGTRLTVL.

The gene calls are TRBV6-1 and TRBJ1-3; a weak D match, TRBD1 (5 bases). The CDR3 spans 17 residues. Per germline, CDR1 MNHNS and CDR2 SASEGT. With 1 base removed from V and 2 bases from J, the gap between germline ends came to 15 bases. DNA for the CDR3: TGTGCCAGCAGTGAAGTTAGTTTCCTGGGGCCTGGAAACACCATATATTTT. Amino acids: CASSEVSFLGPGNTIYF.

This rearrangement joins TRBV18 to TRBJ1-1; 8 nucleotides line up with TRBD1. From germline, CDR1 is KGHSH and CDR2 LQKENI. The CDR3 is made up of 18 amino acids. Losses at the gene ends were 5 bases for V and 1 base for J; bases not matched to a gene: 15. The CDR3, as DNA: TGTGCCAGCTCAATCAACAGGGGGACGATTAACCCGAACACTGAAGCTTTCTTT. This sequence encodes CASSINRGTINPNTEAFF.

The chain uses TRBV4-1 and TRBJ2-7; 13 nucleotides align to TRBD2. The germline V gene encodes CDR1 MGHRA and CDR2 YSYEKL. With 0 bases clipped from V and 1 base from J, the junction kept 6 bases outside the gene matches. CDR3 length: 18 amino acids. CDR3 amino acids: CASSQETSGRNLSYEQYF. The DNA for the CDR3 is TGCGCCAGCAGCCAAGAGACTAGCGGGAGGAATTTATCCTACGAGCAGTACTTC.

The count of this clone is one. V gene TRBV19 combines with J gene TRBJ2-3; tentative D call: TRBD2 (5 bases). Trimming pared 3 bases from V and 0 bases from J, leaving 13 bases between. Germline CDR1 and CDR2: LNHDA and SQIVND (reference sequence). The CDR3 runs to 16 residues. DNA for the CDR3: TGTGCCAGTAGTATGAAGTCGGGGATTAGCACAGATACGCAGTATTTT. It codes for CASSMKSGISTDTQYF.

This rearrangement joins TRBV7-2 to TRBJ2-1; a possible D gene is TRBD2 (6 bases). The CDR3 contains 15 residues. The germline gives CDR1 SGHTA, CDR2 FQGNSA. With 4 bases removed from V and 5 bases from J, the gap between germline ends came to 15 bases. The CDR3 nucleotides are TGTGCCAGCAGCTCAAGGGGACTGATCAACAATGAGCAGTTCTTC. Encoded protein: CASSSRGLINNEQFF.

The sample holds a few counts of this clone. This chain joins TRBV28 and TRBJ1-2; no reliable D call. The V end was cut by 7 bases, the J end by 6 bases, with 21 bases between. Germline CDR1 MDHEN, CDR2 SYDVKM. The CDR3 is 15 amino acids. CDR3 protein: CASIDGPRLCHGYTF. DNA for the CDR3: TGTGCCAGCATCGACGGGCCACGACTTTGCCATGGCTACACCTTC.

The V call is TRBV27, the J call TRBJ2-3; tentatively, D is TRBD1 or TRBD2 (6 bases each). V shed 6 bases and J shed 2 bases, with 15 bases lying between them. Germline values: CDR1 MNHEY, CDR2 SMNVEV (reference sequence). The CDR3 extends over 15 amino acids. The CDR3 DNA sequence: TGTGCCAGCAGCCGTACGGGGGCAACCACAGATACGCAGTATTTT. This translates into CASSRTGATTDTQYF.

The chain is built from TRBV7-6 and TRBJ2-5, with 8 bases matching TRBD1. The CDR3 is made up of 20 amino acids. Trimming at V came to 5 bases and at J to 7 bases, leaving 27 bases not matched to a gene. Looked up from germline, CDR1 is SGHVS and CDR2 is FNYEAQ. Here the CDR3 DNA reads TGTGCCAGCAGCCCACGGACAGGGAAACGACCCGGGACGACGGTTGGGACCCAGTACTTC. This codes for CASSPRTGKRPGTTVGTQYF.